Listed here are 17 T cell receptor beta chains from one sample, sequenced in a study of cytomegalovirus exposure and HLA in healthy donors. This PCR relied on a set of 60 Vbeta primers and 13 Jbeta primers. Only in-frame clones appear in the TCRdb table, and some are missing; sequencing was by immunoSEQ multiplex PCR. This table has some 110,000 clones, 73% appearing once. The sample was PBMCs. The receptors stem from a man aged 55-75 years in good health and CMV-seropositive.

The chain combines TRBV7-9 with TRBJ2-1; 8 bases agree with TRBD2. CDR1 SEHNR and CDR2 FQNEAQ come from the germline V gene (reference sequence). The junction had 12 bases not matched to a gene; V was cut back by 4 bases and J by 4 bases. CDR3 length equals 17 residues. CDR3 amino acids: CASSSGSGGRTYNEQFF. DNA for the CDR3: TGTGCCAGCAGCTCAGGATCGGGGGGGAGAACATACAATGAGCAGTTCTTC. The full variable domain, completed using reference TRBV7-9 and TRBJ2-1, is DTGVSQNPRHKITKRGQNVTFRCDPISEHNRLYWYRQTLGQGPEFLTYFQNEAQLEKSRLLSDRFSAERPKGSFSTLEIQRTEQGDSAMYLCASSSGSGGRTYNEQFFGPGTRLTVL.

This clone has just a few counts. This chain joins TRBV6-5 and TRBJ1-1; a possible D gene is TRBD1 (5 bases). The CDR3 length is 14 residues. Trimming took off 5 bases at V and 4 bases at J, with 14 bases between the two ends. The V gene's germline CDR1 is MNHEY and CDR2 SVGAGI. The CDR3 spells CASSPSRVGTEAFF. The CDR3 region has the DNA TGTGCCAGCAGTCCCTCCAGGGTGGGCACTGAAGCTTTCTTT.

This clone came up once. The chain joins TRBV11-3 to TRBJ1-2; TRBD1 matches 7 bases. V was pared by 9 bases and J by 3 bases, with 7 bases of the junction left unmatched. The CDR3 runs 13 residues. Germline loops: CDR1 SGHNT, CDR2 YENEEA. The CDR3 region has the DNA TGTGCCAGAAAAGCTGGGACAGACTATGGCTACACCTTC. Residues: CARKAGTDYGYTF.

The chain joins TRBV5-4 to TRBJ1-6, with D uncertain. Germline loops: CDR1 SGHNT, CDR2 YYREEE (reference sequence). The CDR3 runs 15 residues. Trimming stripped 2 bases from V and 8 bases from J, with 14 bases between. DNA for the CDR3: TGTGCCAGCAGCTTATTTTCGGTTACCTATTCACCCCTCCACTTT. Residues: CASSLFSVTYSPLHF.

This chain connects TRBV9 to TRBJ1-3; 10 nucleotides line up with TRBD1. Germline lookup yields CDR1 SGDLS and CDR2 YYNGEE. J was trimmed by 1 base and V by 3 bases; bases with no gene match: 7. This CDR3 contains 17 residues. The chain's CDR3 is CASSASGTGVSGNTIYF. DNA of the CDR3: TGTGCCAGCAGCGCTTCCGGGACAGGGGTTTCTGGAAACACCATATATTTT.

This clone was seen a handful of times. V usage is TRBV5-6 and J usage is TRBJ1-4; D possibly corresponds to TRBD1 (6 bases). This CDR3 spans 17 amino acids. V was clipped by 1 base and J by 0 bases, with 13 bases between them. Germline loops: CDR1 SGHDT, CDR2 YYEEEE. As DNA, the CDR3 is TGTGCCAGCAGCTTGATAAAACAGGGTGCAACTAATGAAAAACTGTTTTTT. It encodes CASSLIKQGATNEKLFF.

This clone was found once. The CDR3 nucleotides read TGTGCCATCACCTCGGGACAGGCCCAAGAGACCCAGTACTTC. It encodes CAITSGQAQETQYF. This chain links TRBV10-3 with TRBJ2-5; 8 positions agree with TRBD1. V dropped 7 bases and J dropped 1; count of bases not matched to a gene: 5. Germline CDR1 ENHRY, CDR2 SYGVKD. The CDR3 totals 14 residues.

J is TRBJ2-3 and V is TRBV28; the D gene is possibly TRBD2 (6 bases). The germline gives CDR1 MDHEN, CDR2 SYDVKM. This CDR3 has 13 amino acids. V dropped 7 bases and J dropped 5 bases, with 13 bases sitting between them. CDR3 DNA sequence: TGTGCCAGCACCACGACTAGTGTAGATACGCAGTATTTT. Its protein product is CASTTTSVDTQYF.

The CDR3 bases are TGCGCCAGCTTCATCCAGGGAGAGACCCAGTACTTC. Its protein product is CASFIQGETQYF. This chain connects TRBV5-1 to TRBJ2-5; D might be TRBD1 (5 bases). The V end lost 7 bases, the J end lost 4 bases, and 11 bases lay between the germline ends. The CDR3 has 12 amino acids. The V gene's germline CDR1 is SGHRS and CDR2 YFSETQ.

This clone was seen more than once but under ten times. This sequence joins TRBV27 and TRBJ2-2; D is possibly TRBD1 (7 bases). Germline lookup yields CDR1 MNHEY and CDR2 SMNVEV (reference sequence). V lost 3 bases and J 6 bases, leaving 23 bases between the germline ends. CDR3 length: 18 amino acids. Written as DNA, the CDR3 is TGTGCCAGCAGTTTCTCCCTCAGGGGGGCCTCCCCCTCCGGGGAGCTGTTTTTT. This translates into CASSFSLRGASPSGELFF.

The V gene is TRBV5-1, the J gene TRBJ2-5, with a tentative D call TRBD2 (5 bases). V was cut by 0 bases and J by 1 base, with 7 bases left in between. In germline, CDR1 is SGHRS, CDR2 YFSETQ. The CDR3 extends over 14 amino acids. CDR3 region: CASSLGSGQETQYF. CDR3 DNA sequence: TGCGCCAGCAGCTTGGGCAGCGGCCAAGAGACCCAGTACTTC.

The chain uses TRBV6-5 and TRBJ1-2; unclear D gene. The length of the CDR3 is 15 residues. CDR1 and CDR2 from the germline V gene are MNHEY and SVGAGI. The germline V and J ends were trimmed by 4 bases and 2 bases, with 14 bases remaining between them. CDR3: CASSFTALQNYGYTF. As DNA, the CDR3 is TGTGCCAGCAGTTTCACAGCTCTTCAGAACTATGGCTACACCTTC.

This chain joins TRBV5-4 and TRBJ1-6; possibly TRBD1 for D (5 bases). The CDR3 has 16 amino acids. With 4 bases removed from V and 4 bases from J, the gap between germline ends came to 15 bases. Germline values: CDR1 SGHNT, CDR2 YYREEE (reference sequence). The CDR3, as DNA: TGTGCCAGCAGCGATTTGGGGGGGGGTTATAATTCACCCCTCCACTTT. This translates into CASSDLGGGYNSPLHF.

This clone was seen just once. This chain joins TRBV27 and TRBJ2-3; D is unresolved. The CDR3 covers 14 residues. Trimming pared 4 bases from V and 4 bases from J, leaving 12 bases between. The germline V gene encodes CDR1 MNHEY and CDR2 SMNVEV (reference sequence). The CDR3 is CASSSPSRPDTQYF. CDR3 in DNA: TGTGCCAGCAGTTCCCCTTCTAGACCAGATACGCAGTATTTT.

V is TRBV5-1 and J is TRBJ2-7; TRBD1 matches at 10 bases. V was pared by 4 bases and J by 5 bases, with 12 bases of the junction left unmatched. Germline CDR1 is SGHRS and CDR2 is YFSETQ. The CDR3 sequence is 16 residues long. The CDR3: CASSPLTGQGSNEQYF. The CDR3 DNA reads TGCGCCAGCAGCCCTTTAACGGGACAGGGGTCTAACGAGCAGTACTTC.

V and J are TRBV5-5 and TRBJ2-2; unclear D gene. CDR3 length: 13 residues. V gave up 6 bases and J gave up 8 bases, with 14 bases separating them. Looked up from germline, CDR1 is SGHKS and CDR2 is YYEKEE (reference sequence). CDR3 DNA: TGTGCCAGCAAGCGAAGCCCGGCTGGGGAGCTGTTTTTT. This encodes CASKRSPAGELFF. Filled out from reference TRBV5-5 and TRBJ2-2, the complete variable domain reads DAGVTQSPTHLIKTRGQQVTLRCSPISGHKSVSWYQQVLGQGPQFIFQYYEKEERGRGNFPDRFSARQFPNYSSELNVNALLLGDSALYLCASKRSPAGELFFGEGSRLTVL.

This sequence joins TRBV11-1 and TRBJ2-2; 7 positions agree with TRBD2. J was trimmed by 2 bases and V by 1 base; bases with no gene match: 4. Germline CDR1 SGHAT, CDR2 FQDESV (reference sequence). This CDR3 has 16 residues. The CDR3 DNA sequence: TGTGCCAGCAGCTTAGTCGCGGGGGTCAACACCGGGGAGCTGTTTTTT. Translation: CASSLVAGVNTGELFF.